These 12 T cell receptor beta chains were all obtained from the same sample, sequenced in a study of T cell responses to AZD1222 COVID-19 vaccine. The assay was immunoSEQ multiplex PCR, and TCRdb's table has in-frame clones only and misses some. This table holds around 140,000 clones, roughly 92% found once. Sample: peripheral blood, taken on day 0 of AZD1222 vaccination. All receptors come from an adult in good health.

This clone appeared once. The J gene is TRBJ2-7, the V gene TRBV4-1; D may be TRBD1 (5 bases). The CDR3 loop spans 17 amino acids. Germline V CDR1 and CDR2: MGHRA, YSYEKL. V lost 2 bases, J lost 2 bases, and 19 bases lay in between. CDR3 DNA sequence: TGCGCCAGCAGCCAACTACCCCAGGGTCGTGTACCCTACGAGCAGTACTTC. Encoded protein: CASSQLPQGRVPYEQYF.

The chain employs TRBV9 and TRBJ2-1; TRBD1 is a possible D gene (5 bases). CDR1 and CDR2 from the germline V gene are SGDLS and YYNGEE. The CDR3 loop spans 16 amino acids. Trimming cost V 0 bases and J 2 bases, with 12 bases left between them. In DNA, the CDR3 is TGTGCCAGCAGCGTAGACGTCAGGGTTACCTACAATGAGCAGTTCTTC. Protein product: CASSVDVRVTYNEQFF.

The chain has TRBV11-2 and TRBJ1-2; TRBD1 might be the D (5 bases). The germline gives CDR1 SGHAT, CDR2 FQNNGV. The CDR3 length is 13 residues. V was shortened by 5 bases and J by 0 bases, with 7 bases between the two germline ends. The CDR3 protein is CASSGGPNYGYTF. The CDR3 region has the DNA TGTGCCAGCAGCGGGGGACCTAACTATGGCTACACCTTC.

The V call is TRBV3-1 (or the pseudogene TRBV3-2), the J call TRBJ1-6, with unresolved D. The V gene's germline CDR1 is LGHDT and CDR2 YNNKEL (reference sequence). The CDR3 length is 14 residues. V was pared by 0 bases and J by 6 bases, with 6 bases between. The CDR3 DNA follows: TGTGCCAGCAGCCAAGAAGGCAGTAATTCACCCCTCCACTTT. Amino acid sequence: CASSQEGSNSPLHF.

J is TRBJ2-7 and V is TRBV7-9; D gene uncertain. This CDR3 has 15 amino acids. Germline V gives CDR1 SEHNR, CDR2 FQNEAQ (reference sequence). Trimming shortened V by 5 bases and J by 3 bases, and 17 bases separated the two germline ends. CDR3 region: CASSPSGYSHYEQYF. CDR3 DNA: TGTGCCAGCAGCCCGTCCGGGTACAGCCACTACGAGCAGTACTTC.

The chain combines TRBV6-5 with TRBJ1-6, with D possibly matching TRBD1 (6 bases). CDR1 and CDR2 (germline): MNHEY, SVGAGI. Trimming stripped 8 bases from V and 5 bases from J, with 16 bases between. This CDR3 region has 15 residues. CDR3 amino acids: CASGGGRRNNSPLHF. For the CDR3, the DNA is TGTGCCAGCGGGGGGGGCCGACGGAATAATTCACCCCTCCACTTT.

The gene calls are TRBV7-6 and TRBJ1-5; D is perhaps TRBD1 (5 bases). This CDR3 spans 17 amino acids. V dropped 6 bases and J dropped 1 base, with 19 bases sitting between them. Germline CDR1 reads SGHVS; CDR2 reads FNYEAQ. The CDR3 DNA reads TGTGCCAGCAGTTTTAGGCCCGGGCAGGGAAGCAATCAGCCCCAGCATTTT. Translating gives CASSFRPGQGSNQPQHF.

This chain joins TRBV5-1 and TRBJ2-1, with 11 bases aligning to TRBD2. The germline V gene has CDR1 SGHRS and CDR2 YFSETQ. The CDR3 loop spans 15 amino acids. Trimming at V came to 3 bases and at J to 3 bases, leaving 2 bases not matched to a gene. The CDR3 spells CASSWGTSGYNEQFF. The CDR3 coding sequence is TGCGCCAGCAGCTGGGGGACTAGCGGCTACAATGAGCAGTTCTTC.

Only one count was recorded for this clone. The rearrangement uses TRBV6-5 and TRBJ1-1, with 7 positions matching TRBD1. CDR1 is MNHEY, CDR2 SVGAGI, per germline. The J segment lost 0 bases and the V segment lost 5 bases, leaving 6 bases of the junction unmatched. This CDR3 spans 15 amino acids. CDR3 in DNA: TGTGCCAGCAGTCCGGGACAGCCGATGAACACTGAAGCTTTCTTT. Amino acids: CASSPGQPMNTEAFF.

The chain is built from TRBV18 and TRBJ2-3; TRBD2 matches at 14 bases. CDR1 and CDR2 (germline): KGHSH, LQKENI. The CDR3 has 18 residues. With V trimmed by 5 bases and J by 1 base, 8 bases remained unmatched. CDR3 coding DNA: TGTGCCAGCTCATTGGGACTAGCGGGAGCTTATGGCACAGATACGCAGTATTTT. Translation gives CASSLGLAGAYGTDTQYF.

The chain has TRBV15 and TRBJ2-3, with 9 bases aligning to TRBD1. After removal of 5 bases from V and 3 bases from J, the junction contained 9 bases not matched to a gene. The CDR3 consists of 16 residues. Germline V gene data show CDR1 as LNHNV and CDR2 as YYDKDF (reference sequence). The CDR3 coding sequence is TGTGCCACCAGCTCCCGGGACAGGGACGTGACAGATACGCAGTATTTT. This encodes CATSSRDRDVTDTQYF.

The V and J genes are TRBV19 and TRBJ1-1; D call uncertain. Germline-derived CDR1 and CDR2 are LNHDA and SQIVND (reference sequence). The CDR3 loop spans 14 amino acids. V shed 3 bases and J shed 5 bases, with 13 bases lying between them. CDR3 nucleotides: TGTGCCAGTAGTATCCACGGGCCAGATACTGAAGCTTTCTTT. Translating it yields CASSIHGPDTEAFF. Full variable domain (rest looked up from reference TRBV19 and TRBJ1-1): DGGITQSPKYLFRKEGQNVTLSCEQNLNHDAMYWYRQDPGQGLRLIYYSQIVNDFQKGDIAEGYSVSREKKESFPLTVTSAQKNPTAFYLCASSIHGPDTEAFFGQGTRLTVV.